This TCR beta chain was documented in a study of blood T cell repertoires in COVID-19. Study details: COVID-19 samples collected from the United States, Italy and Spain covered acute and convalescent phases. The analysed material was cDNA or gDNA that came from T cells, B-cell-depleted T cells, or PBMCs.

The protocol was immunoSEQ multiplex PCR, while the TCRdb copy is restricted to in-frame clones and leaves out a portion. The data hold 85,000 to 130,000 clones, with 75% to 85% observed a single time. Enrolment of Seattle patients took place during active infection, and they were followed longitudinally. The CDR3 extends over 16 amino acids. Unmatched junction bases numbered 6, after V lost 1 base and J lost 5 bases. The germline gives CDR1 LGHDT, CDR2 YNNKEL (reference sequence). Sequencing used peripheral blood. This clonotype was obtained from a man older than 75 with COVID-19, enrolled during active disease. The genes are TRBV3-1 (or the pseudogene TRBV3-2) and TRBJ2-1; 9 bases fit TRBD2. The CDR3 DNA is TGTGCCAGCAGCCAAGTTGGGCTAGCGGGGAACAATGAGCAGTTCTTC. Translated: CASSQVGLAGNNEQFF.